Each of the 2 T cell receptor beta chains below was sequenced from the same sample in a study of T cell responses to AZD1222 COVID-19 vaccine (dated by TCRdb to the early 2020s). The time point label for this specimen denotes: about 28 days (+/-7) after the second vaccine dose. Receptors were amplified or captured by the immunoSEQ multiplex PCR assay. This is the immuneACCESS table as TCRdb keeps it, with only in-frame sequences that have V and J called. A part of the clones is gone; compared with another copy, unresolved V genes explain less than half, and the rest is unexplained. For this sample the table gives approximately 100,000 clones, of which about 89% were detected only once. The top ten hold around 5% of the sample. This material consisted of peripheral blood, taken 28 days after the second AZD1222 dose. The source is an adult who received the AZD1222 COVID-19 vaccine.

This clone was seen a few times. J is TRBJ1-2 and V is TRBV15; 10 positions agree with TRBD1. CDR3 length equals 15 residues. Germline-derived CDR1 and CDR2 are LNHNV and YYDKDF (reference sequence). Trimming cost V 4 bases and J 3 bases; bases outside gene matches: 5. CDR3 residues: CATSTGQGQYYGYTF. The CDR3 region has the DNA TGTGCCACCAGCACGGGACAGGGGCAGTACTATGGCTACACCTTC.

The CDR3 reads CASRDLVTHEQYF. In nucleotides, the CDR3 is TGTGCCAGCAGAGATCTAGTAACCCACGAGCAGTACTTC. The chain has TRBV7-2 and TRBJ2-7, with D hard to call. Germline-derived CDR1 and CDR2 are SGHTA and FQGNSA. CDR3 length: 13 amino acids. Trimming removed 6 bases from V and 5 bases from J, with 14 bases in between.